Here is one T cell receptor beta chain with its context. The antigen remains unidentified. Trimming stripped 7 bases from V and 0 bases from J, with 12 bases between. The CDR3 has 14 residues. Germline V lookup: CDR1 MNHNS, CDR2 SASEGT. This specimen comes from a study of cytomegalovirus exposure and HLA in healthy donors. The PCR had 60 Vbeta and 13 Jbeta primers. Here immunoSEQ multiplex PCR was the method, and the copy in TCRdb shows in-frame clones only, minus some. This repertoire shows 90,000 to 120,000 clones, roughly 80% found once; its top ten account for 2% to 2.5%. Study-level results: Because they were indistinguishable, some V segments, including TRBV6-2 and TRBV6-3, were excluded. Highly shared sequence variants in one cluster were likely a sequencing artifact.

The V call is TRBV6-1, the J call TRBJ1-1; D not certain. The clonotype originates from a man aged 25-45 years in good health and CMV-seronegative. The sequenced material came from PBMCs. CDR3 sequence: CASNLVLMNTEAFF. The CDR3 bases are TGTGCCAGCAATCTTGTACTAATGAACACTGAAGCTTTCTTT.